Below, 17 T cell receptor beta chains from the same sample are listed, as sequenced in a study of shared clonotypes between healthy human individuals. The naive CD8 subset, CD45RO-negative cells positively selected for CCR7, excluded terminally differentiated effector memory CD45RA+ cells. Measured with immunoSEQ multiplex PCR; TCRdb has only the in-frame clones, and not every one. The sample contains about 2 million clones, about 95% of which appear only once. The sequencing input was naive CD8+ T cells sorted from blood. These receptors came from a man aged 18 to 35 in good health.

The chain has TRBV7-9 and TRBJ2-1; tentatively, D is TRBD1 (5 bases). Germline loops: CDR1 SEHNR, CDR2 FQNEAQ (reference sequence). V gave up 5 bases and J gave up 5 bases, with 19 bases separating them. This CDR3 has 16 residues. Written as DNA, the CDR3 is TGTGCCAGCAGCGACTCAGGGTTAAATCCCCACAATGAGCAGTTCTTC. It is translated as CASSDSGLNPHNEQFF.

This chain links TRBV4-1 with TRBJ2-5, with 8 bases identical to TRBD1. Germline CDR1 and CDR2: MGHRA and YSYEKL. This CDR3 has 15 residues. V shed 0 bases, J shed 5 bases, and the junction held 5 bases outside the gene matches. The CDR3 is CASSQEAGGSETQYF. CDR3 in DNA: TGCGCCAGCAGCCAAGAGGCAGGGGGCTCGGAGACCCAGTACTTC.

This CDR3 is CASSRDLGQSYEQYF. The CDR3 DNA is TGTGCCAGCAGCCGAGATCTCGGACAGTCCTACGAGCAGTACTTC. The chain joins TRBV7-8 to TRBJ2-7; a weak D match, TRBD1 (6 bases). The CDR3 is 15 amino acids. V gave up 5 bases and J gave up 1 base, with 15 bases separating them. Germline CDR1 reads SGHVS; CDR2 reads FQNEAQ. Supplemented by reference TRBV7-8 and TRBJ2-7, the full variable domain reads GAGVSQSPRYKVAKRGQDVALRCDPISGHVSLFWYQQALGQGPEFLTYFQNEAQLDKSGLPSDRFFAERPEGSVSTLKIQRTQQEDSAVYLCASSRDLGQSYEQYFGPGTRLTVT.

The chain joins TRBV11-2 to TRBJ1-2; possibly TRBD1 for D (5 bases). V was trimmed by 1 base and J by 2 bases, leaving 17 bases between them. The CDR3 extends over 17 amino acids. The germline V gene encodes CDR1 SGHAT and CDR2 FQNNGV. The CDR3 nucleotides read TGTGCCAGCAGCTTAGGCCCCGAGGCAGGGAACAACTATGGCTACACCTTC. Encoded protein: CASSLGPEAGNNYGYTF.

V usage is TRBV5-1 and J usage is TRBJ2-2; D is unresolved. The CDR3 extends over 15 amino acids. V lost 4 bases and J lost 0, with 10 bases in between. Germline CDR1 and CDR2: SGHRS and YFSETQ. The CDR3 nucleotides are TGCGCCAGCAGCCTCCTAGGGTCGAACACCGGGGAGCTGTTTTTT. It is translated as CASSLLGSNTGELFF.

This rearrangement joins TRBV5-6 to TRBJ2-3, with TRBD2 matching 8 bases. Germline lookup yields CDR1 SGHDT and CDR2 YYEEEE. Unmatched junction bases numbered 2, after V lost 0 bases and J lost 2 bases. The CDR3 totals 15 residues. CDR3 region: CASSLERGFTDTQYF. The CDR3 DNA is TGTGCCAGCAGCTTGGAGCGGGGGTTCACAGATACGCAGTATTTT.

This chain uses TRBV7-9 with TRBJ1-2, with D unresolved. The CDR3 is 8 amino acids. Germline CDR1 reads SEHNR; CDR2 reads FQNEAQ (reference sequence). V was cut by 7 bases and J by 13 bases, with 7 bases left in between. DNA of the CDR3: TGTGCCAGCATCCCACCCACCTTC. Translated, it gives CASIPPTF.

The chain recombines TRBV7-8 with TRBJ1-2; D unresolved. This CDR3 region has 12 residues. From germline, CDR1 is SGHVS and CDR2 FQNEAQ. Trimming removed 1 base at V and 5 bases at J, with 5 bases between. CDR3 region: CASSLEGYGYTF. CDR3 bases: TGTGCCAGCAGCTTAGAAGGGTATGGCTACACCTTC.

This chain links TRBV7-9 with TRBJ2-3, with 8 bases lining up with TRBD1. The trim removed 5 bases at V and 5 bases at J, leaving 3 bases unmatched. Germline V gives CDR1 SEHNR, CDR2 FQNEAQ (reference sequence). This CDR3 has 13 amino acids. The CDR3 bases are TGTGCCAGCAGCGACAGGGGTGTAGATACGCAGTATTTT. Amino acid sequence: CASSDRGVDTQYF.

This chain uses TRBV19 with TRBJ2-7, with TRBD2 identical over 8 bases. There are 14 residues in the CDR3. The trim removed 3 bases at V and 4 bases at J, leaving 5 bases unmatched. CDR1 and CDR2 from the germline V gene are LNHDA and SQIVND (reference sequence). CDR3 DNA sequence: TGTGCCAGTAGTATTTGGCGGGGGGAATACGAGCAGTACTTC. Its protein is CASSIWRGEYEQYF.

This sequence joins TRBV7-8 and TRBJ1-5, with a possible D match to TRBD1 (5 bases). There are 16 residues in the CDR3. Trimming pared 5 bases from V and 0 bases from J, leaving 14 bases between. Per the germline V gene, CDR1 is SGHVS and CDR2 is FQNEAQ. Here the CDR3 reads CASSPRGVNSNQPQHF. The CDR3 DNA follows: TGTGCCAGCAGCCCAAGAGGGGTAAATAGCAATCAGCCCCAGCATTTT.

V usage is TRBV6-5 and J usage is TRBJ1-5, with D hard to call. V was shortened by 8 bases and J by 1 base, with 12 bases between the two germline ends. Germline CDR1 is MNHEY and CDR2 is SVGAGI. The CDR3 totals 14 residues. The CDR3 region is CASRGRGSNQPQHF. The CDR3 nucleotides are TGTGCCAGCCGAGGGCGTGGGAGCAATCAGCCCCAGCATTTT.

Turning to this clone: Other DNA sequences from this sample encode an identical CDR3 as well. V is TRBV11-2 and J is TRBJ2-7; TRBD2 matches 7 bases. Germline V gene sequence: CDR1 SGHAT, CDR2 FQNNGV. The CDR3 is 12 residues long. V shed 1 base, J shed 6 bases, and the junction held 0 bases outside the gene matches. This chain's CDR3 is CASSLGGGEQYF. The CDR3 DNA follows: TGTGCCAGCAGCTTAGGGGGGGGCGAGCAGTACTTC.

The rearrangement links TRBV15 to TRBJ2-3, with D possibly TRBD2 on 5 matching bases. V lost 5 bases and J lost 4, with 22 bases in between. The CDR3 loop spans 17 amino acids. Germline-derived CDR1 and CDR2 are LNHNV and YYDKDF (reference sequence). The CDR3 bases are TGTGCCACCAGCTCTACCCGGGGTTTATTACCATCAGATACGCAGTATTTT. It codes for CATSSTRGLLPSDTQYF.

The chain joins TRBV11-2 to TRBJ2-5, with D possibly being TRBD1 or TRBD2 (5 bases each). CDR1 and CDR2 (germline): SGHAT, FQNNGV. The V and J ends lost 7 bases and 1 base respectively, with 16 bases between them. This CDR3 is 15 amino acids long. The CDR3 DNA reads as TGTGCCAGCAACACCGAGGGGTGGGCCCAAGAGACCCAGTACTTC. It encodes CASNTEGWAQETQYF.

Concerning this clone itself: The same CDR3 can be traced to other DNA sequences in this sample. This sequence joins TRBV7-6 and TRBJ2-3; 8 bases fit TRBD1. Germline V gene data show CDR1 as SGHVS and CDR2 as FNYEAQ. The CDR3 runs 15 residues. The V segment lost 2 bases and the J segment 6 bases; nucleotides outside the gene matches: 7. CDR3 in amino acids: CASSLSGGATDTQYF. For the CDR3, the DNA is TGTGCCAGCAGCTTATCAGGGGGCGCAACCGATACGCAGTATTTT. The variable domain in full, completed from reference TRBV7-6 and TRBJ2-3, reads GAGVSQSPRYKVTKRGQDVALRCDPISGHVSLYWYRQALGQGPEFLTYFNYEAQQDKSGLPNDRFSAERPEGSISTLTIQRTEQRDSAMYRCASSLSGGATDTQYFGPGTRLTVL.

The chain employs TRBV4-3 and TRBJ2-4, with TRBD1 as a possible D gene (6 bases). V lost 0 bases, J lost 5 bases, and 11 bases lay in between. The CDR3 runs to 15 residues. Germline CDR1 LGHNA, CDR2 YSLEER. The CDR3 DNA reads as TGCGCCAGCAGCCAAGATCAGGGGTGGGAAAACATTCAGTACTTC. Encoded protein: CASSQDQGWENIQYF.